Listed below are T cell receptor beta chains from one sample, sequenced in a study of cytomegalovirus exposure and HLA in healthy donors. Assay: immunoSEQ multiplex PCR; the TCRdb copy retains only in-frame clones and omits some. The sample lists some 90,000 clones, more than 65% occurring once. Sequencing used PBMCs. These receptors all come from a human donor in good health. The CDR3 runs from the conserved cysteine through the conserved F or W. Each record gives: J gene, D gene, V gene, clone size, CDR3 DNA, CDR3 protein. D genes are given only for firm matches. Clone sizes are given selectively: once, few, many, or a class where the clone is expanded.

>TRBJ2-5|-|TRBV5-1|-
TGCGCCAGCAGCCAGGGGCCTTCGGAGGAGACCCAGTACTTC
CASSQGPSEETQYF
>TRBJ2-7|TRBD2|TRBV7-2|-
TGTGCCAGCAGCCCCCATAGCGGGGGCACCTACGAGCAGTACTTC
CASSPHSGGTYEQYF
>TRBJ2-3|TRBD2|TRBV27|-
TGTGCCAGCAGTAGAGGGAGGGTGAAAGATACGCAGTATTTT
CASSRGRVKDTQYF
>TRBJ2-7|-|TRBV19|-
TGTGCCAGTAGTCCCAGAGGGCTAGCTGATGAGCAGTACTTC
CASSPRGLADEQYF
>TRBJ1-2|-|TRBV11-3|-
TGTGCCAGCAGCTTTGGGCTGGAAGAAACTCTTTATGGCTACACCTTC
CASSFGLEETLYGYTF
>TRBJ1-1|-|TRBV6-6|-
TGTGCCAGCTCGTCCCCCGACTTGAACACTGAAGCCTTCTTT
CASSSPDLNTEAFF
>TRBJ2-7|-|TRBV19|-
TGTGCCAGTAGTATGGGCAGCCTCCGCTACGAGCAGTACTTC
CASSMGSLRYEQYF
>TRBJ1-3|-|TRBV7-8|-
TGTGCCAGCAGCTTACGGACAGCGCATGGAAACACCATATATTTT
CASSLRTAHGNTIYF
>TRBJ2-7|TRBD2|TRBV7-9|-
TGTGCCAGCAGCTTAACAGCGGGAGCTCGAGAGCAGTACTTC
CASSLTAGAREQYF
>TRBJ1-6|-|TRBV7-3|-
TGTGCCAGCAGCATAAAGAGCTCCTATAATTCACCCCTCCACTTT
CASSIKSSYNSPLHF
>TRBJ2-7|TRBD1|TRBV11-2|-
TGTGCCAGCAGCGCCGCCCCCTTCCCGGGACAGAGCTCCTACGAGCAGTACTTC
CASSAAPFPGQSSYEQYF
>TRBJ1-1|TRBD1|TRBV5-6|-
TGTGCCAGCAGCGGACAACAGGGGCTCACTGAAGCTTTCTTT
CASSGQQGLTEAFF
>TRBJ2-6|TRBD1|TRBV9|-
TGTGCCAGCAGCGCCAGGGGGCCTGGGGCCAACGTCCTGACTTTC
CASSARGPGANVLTF
>TRBJ1-1|-|TRBV7-9|-
TGTGCCAGCAGCCCTACCGAGGGCAGGGGCACTGAAGCTTTCTTT
CASSPTEGRGTEAFF
>TRBJ2-7|TRBD1|TRBV28|-
TGTGCCAGCAGTTACGTCCGGGACAGGGCGTGGGAGCAGTACTTC
CASSYVRDRAWEQYF
>TRBJ2-7|TRBD2|TRBV4-1|once
TGCGCCAGCAGCCTAAGCGGGAGTTCGACCTACGAGCAGTACTTC
CASSLSGSSTYEQYF
>TRBJ2-3|-|TRBV7-2|-
TGTGCCAGCAGCTTAGGGGTCGGGAAGAGCACAGATACGCAGTATTTT
CASSLGVGKSTDTQYF
>TRBJ2-3|TRBD1|TRBV7-8|-
TGTGCCAGCAGGGGAGCCGGGACAGGGGGCGAGGCCACAGATACGCAGTATTTT
CASRGAGTGGEATDTQYF
>TRBJ2-3|TRBD1|TRBV27|-
TGTGCCAGCATGAGGGGGCTATCCTCCGATACGCAGTATTTT
CASMRGLSSDTQYF
>TRBJ1-4|-|TRBV4-2|once
TGTGCCAGCAGCCATCGAGGTGAAAAACTGTTTTTT
CASSHRGEKLFF